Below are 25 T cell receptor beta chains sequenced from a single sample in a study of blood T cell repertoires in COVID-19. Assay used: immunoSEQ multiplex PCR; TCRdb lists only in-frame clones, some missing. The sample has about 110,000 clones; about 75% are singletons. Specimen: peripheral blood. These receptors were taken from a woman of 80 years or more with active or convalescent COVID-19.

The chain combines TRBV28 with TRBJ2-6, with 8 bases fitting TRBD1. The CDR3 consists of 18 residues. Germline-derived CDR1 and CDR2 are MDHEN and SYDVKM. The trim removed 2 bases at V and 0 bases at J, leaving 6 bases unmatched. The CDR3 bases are TGTGCCAGCAGTTTAGCCGGGACAGGCTTCTCTGGGGCCAACGTCCTGACTTTC. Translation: CASSLAGTGFSGANVLTF.

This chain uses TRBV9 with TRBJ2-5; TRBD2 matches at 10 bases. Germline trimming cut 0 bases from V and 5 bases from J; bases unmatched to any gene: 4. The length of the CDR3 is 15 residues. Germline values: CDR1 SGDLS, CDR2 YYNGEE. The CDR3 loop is CASSVVAGGKETQYF. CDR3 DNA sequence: TGTGCCAGCAGCGTAGTAGCGGGAGGCAAGGAGACCCAGTACTTC.

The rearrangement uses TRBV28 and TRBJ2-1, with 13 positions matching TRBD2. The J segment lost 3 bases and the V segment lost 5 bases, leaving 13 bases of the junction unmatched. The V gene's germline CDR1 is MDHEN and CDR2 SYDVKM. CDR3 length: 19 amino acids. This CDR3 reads CASSTRSGTSGTDYNEQFF. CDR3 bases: TGTGCCAGCAGTACCCGATCCGGGACTAGCGGGACTGACTACAATGAGCAGTTCTTC.

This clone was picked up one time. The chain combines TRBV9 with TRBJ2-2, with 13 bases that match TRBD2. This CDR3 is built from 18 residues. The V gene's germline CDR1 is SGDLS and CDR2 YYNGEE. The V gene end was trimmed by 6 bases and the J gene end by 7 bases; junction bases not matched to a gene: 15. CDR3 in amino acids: CASTPVGTSGIRDGELFF. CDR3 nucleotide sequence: TGTGCCAGCACCCCAGTAGGGACTAGCGGGATCAGGGACGGGGAGCTGTTTTTT.

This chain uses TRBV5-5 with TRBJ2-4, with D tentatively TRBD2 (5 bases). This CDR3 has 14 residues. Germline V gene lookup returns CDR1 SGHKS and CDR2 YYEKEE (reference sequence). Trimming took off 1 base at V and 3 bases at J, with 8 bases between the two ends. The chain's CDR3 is CASSLKGDKNIQYF. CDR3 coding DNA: TGTGCCAGCAGCTTGAAGGGAGACAAAAACATTCAGTACTTC.

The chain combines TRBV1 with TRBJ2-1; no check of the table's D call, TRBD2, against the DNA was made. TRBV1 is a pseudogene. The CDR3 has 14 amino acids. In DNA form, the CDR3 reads TGCACCAGCAGCCAAGAACCGGGACTAGCGGCCCAGTTCTTC. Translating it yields CTSSQEPGLAAQFF.

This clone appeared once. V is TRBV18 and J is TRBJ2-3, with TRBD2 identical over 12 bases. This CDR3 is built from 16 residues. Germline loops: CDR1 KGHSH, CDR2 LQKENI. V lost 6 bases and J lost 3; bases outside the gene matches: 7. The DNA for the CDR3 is TGTGCCAGCTCGCCTAATACTAGCGGGAGGACAGATACGCAGTATTTT. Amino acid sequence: CASSPNTSGRTDTQYF.

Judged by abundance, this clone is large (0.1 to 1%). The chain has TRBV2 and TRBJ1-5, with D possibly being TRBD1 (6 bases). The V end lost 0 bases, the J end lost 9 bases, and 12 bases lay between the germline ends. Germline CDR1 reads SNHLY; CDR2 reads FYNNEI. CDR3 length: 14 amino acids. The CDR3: CASSEAAGVRPQHF. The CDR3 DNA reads TGTGCCAGCAGTGAAGCGGCAGGGGTGCGGCCCCAGCATTTT.

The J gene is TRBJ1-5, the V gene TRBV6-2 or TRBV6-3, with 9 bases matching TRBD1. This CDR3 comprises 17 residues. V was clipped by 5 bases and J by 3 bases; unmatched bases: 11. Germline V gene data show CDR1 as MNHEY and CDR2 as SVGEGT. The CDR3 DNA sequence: TGTGCCAGCAGTGGACGGATGCGGGACAGGGTCAATCAGCCCCAGCATTTT. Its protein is CASSGRMRDRVNQPQHF.

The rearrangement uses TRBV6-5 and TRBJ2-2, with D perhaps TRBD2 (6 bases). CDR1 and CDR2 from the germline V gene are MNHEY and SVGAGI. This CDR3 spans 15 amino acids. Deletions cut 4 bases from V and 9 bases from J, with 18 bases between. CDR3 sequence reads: CASSWDSRRARELFF. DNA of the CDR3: TGTGCCAGCAGTTGGGACTCCCGCAGGGCTCGGGAGCTGTTTTTT.

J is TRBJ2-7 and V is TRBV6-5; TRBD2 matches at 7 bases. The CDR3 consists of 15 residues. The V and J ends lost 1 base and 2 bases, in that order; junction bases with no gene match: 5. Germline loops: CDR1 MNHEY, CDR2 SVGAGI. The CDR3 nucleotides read TGTGCCAGCAGTTACTTTCTCAGCGGGACCTACGAGCAGTACTTC. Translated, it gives CASSYFLSGTYEQYF.

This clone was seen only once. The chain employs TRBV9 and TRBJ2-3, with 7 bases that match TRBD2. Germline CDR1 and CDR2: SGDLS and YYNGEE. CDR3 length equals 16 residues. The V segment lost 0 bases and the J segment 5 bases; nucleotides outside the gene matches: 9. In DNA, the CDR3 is TGTGCCAGCAGCGTAGGAGTGGGAGGGGCTGGAGATACGCAGTATTTT. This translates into CASSVGVGGAGDTQYF.

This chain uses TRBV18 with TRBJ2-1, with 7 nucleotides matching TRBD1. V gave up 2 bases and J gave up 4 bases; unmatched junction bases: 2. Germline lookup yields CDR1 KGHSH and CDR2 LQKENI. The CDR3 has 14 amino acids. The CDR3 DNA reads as TGTGCCAGCTCACCAAACAGGGGATACAATGAGCAGTTCTTC. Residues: CASSPNRGYNEQFF.

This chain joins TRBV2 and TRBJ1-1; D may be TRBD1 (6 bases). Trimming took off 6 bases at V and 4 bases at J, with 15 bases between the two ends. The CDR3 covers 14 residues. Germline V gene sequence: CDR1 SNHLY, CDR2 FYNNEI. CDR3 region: CASSRQAWSTEAFF. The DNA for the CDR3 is TGTGCCAGCAGCAGACAGGCCTGGAGCACTGAAGCTTTCTTT.

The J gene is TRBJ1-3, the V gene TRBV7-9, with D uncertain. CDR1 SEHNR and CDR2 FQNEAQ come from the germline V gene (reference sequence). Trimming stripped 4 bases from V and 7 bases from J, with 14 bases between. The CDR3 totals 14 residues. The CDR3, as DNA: TGTGCCAGCAGCTCCCTAGTGGCGGGTAACACCATATATTTT. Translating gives CASSSLVAGNTIYF.

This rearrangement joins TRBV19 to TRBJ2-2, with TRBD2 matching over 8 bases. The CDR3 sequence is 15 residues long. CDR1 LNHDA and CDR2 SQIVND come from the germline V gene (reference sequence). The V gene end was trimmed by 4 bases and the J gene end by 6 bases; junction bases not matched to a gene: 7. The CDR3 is CASSNGTRAAGELFF. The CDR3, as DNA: TGTGCCAGTAGTAACGGGACTAGGGCTGCCGGGGAGCTGTTTTTT.

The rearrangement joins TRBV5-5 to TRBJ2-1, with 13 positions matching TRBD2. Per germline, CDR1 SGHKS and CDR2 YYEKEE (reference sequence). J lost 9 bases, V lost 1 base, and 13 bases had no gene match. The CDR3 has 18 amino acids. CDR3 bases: TGTGCCAGCAGCTTGAGGACTAGCGGGAGTTTGGGCCGGGGTGAGCAGTTCTTC. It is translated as CASSLRTSGSLGRGEQFF.

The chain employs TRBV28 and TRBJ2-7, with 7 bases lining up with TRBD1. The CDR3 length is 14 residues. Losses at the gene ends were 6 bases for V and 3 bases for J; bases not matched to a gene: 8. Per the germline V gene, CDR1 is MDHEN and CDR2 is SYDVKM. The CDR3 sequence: CASSTIGTVYEQYF. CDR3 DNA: TGTGCCAGCAGCACCATTGGGACAGTCTACGAGCAGTACTTC.

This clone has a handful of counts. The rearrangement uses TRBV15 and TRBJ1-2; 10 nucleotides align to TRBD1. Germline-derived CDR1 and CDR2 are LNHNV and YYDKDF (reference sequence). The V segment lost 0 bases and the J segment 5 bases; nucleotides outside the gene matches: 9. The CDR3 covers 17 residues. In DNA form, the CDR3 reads TGTGCCACCAGCAGAGACGGGGACAGGGGAGAGGGTTATGGCTACACCTTC. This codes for CATSRDGDRGEGYGYTF.

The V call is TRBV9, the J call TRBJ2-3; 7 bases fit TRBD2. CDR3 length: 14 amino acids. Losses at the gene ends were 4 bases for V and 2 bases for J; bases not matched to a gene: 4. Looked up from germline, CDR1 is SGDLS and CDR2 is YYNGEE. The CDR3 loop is CASSRAGTTDTQYF. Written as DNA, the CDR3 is TGTGCCAGCAGCCGAGCGGGAACCACAGATACGCAGTATTTT.

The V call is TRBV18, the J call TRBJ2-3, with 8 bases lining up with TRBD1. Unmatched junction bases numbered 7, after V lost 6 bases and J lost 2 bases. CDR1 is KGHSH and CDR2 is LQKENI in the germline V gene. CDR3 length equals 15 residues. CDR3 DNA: TGTGCCAGCTCGCCCGGACAGGGCAACACAGATACGCAGTATTTT. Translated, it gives CASSPGQGNTDTQYF.

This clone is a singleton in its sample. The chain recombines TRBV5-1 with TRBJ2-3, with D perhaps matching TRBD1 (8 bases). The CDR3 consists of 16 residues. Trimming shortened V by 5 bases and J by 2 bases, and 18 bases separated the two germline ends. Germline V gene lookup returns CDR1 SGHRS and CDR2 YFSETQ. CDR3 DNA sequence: TGCGCCAGCAGATCCGACAGGGGAGGGGCCACAGATACGCAGTATTTT. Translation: CASRSDRGGATDTQYF.

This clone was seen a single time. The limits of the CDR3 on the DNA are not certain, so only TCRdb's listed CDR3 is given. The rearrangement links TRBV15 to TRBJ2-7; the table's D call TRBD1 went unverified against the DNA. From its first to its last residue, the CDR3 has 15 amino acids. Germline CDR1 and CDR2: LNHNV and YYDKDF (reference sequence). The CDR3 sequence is CATSRVGTGAVTTYF.

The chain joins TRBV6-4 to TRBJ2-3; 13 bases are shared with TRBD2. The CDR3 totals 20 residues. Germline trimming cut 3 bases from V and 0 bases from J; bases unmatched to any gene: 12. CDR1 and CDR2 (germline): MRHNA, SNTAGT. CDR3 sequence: CASSESGLAGRTLSTDTQYF. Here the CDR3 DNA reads TGTGCCAGCAGTGAGTCGGGACTAGCGGGACGAACCCTTAGCACAGATACGCAGTATTTT.

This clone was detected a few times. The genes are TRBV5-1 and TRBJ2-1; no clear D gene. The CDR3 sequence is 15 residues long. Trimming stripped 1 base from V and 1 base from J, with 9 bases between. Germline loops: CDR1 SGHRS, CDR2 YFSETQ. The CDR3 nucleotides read TGCGCCAGCAGCTTGTCAGGTCCTTCCTACAATGAGCAGTTCTTC. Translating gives CASSLSGPSYNEQFF.